The 18 T cell receptor beta chains below all came from one sample that was sequenced in a study of T cells in Graves' hyperthyroidism and ophthalmopathy. It was RNA transcripts that yielded the amplified TCR beta CDR3 regions. The TCR CDR3 first-round RT-PCR relied on the HTBI primer set. A single record per CDR3 protein comes from TCRdb applying MiXCR to the multiplex PCR reads. Here the sample spans about 710,000 distinct CDR3 sequences, over 15% being singletons. Sequencing was performed on blood. These receptors were taken from a man between 18 and 29 years old with Graves' hyperthyroidism.

The rearrangement joins TRBV7-9 to TRBJ1-2; D gene uncertain. Trimming cost V 8 bases and J 5 bases, with 12 bases left between them. In germline, CDR1 is SEHNR, CDR2 FQNEAQ (reference sequence). The CDR3 length is 12 residues. The CDR3 protein is CASGPVLYGYTF. The CDR3 region has the DNA TGTGCCAGCGGACCGGTTTTATATGGCTACACCTTC.

The chain has TRBV7-3 and TRBJ2-6; D is undetermined. Germline V gene lookup returns CDR1 SGHTA and CDR2 FQGTGA. With 5 bases removed from V and 4 bases from J, the gap between germline ends came to 12 bases. The CDR3 consists of 15 residues. CDR3 DNA: TGTGCCAGCAGCCCGGACCCCGGAGGGGCCAACGTCCTGACTTTC. It encodes CASSPDPGGANVLTF.

The rearrangement links TRBV27 to TRBJ2-1; unclear D gene. The length of the CDR3 is 12 residues. V gave up 4 bases and J gave up 7 bases, with 8 bases separating them. The germline V gene has CDR1 MNHEY and CDR2 SMNVEV (reference sequence). The CDR3 region has the DNA TGTGCCAGCAGTTACTATCGGAATGAGCAGTTCTTC. It is translated as CASSYYRNEQFF.

This clonotype was counted at least ten times. The chain has TRBV20-1 and TRBJ2-1; no reliable D call. The CDR3 runs 15 residues. Trimming shortened V by 5 bases and J by 1 base, and 15 bases separated the two germline ends. Germline V gene data show CDR1 as DFQATT and CDR2 as SNEGSKA (reference sequence). CDR3 amino acids: CSAPNSTHSYNEQFF. The CDR3 coding sequence is TGCAGTGCTCCCAACTCGACCCATTCCTACAATGAGCAGTTCTTC.

The DNA of the CDR3 is TGTGCCAGCAGCGCACCCCGGGATGTGAACACTGAAGCTTTCTTT. Protein: CASSAPRDVNTEAFF. This chain uses TRBV5-6 with TRBJ1-1; D is unclear. Germline V gene data show CDR1 as SGHDT and CDR2 as YYEEEE. The CDR3 is 15 residues long. V gave up 4 bases and J gave up 0 bases, with 13 bases separating them.

The J gene is TRBJ1-3, the V gene TRBV15; D not resolved. The CDR3 runs to 12 residues. CDR1 and CDR2 from the germline V gene are LNHNV and YYDKDF (reference sequence). V gave up 6 bases and J gave up 5 bases, with 8 bases separating them. DNA for the CDR3: TGTGCCACCAGTCAAGGAAGAAACACCATATATTTT. Translated, it gives CATSQGRNTIYF.

This sequence joins TRBV27 and TRBJ1-5; possibly TRBD1 for D (6 bases). The ends were cut back, 2 bases at V and 3 bases at J, with 11 bases in the middle. The germline V gene has CDR1 MNHEY and CDR2 SMNVEV (reference sequence). The CDR3 covers 15 residues. The CDR3 region is CASSLGRGFNQPQHF. For the CDR3, the DNA is TGTGCCAGCAGTTTAGGCAGGGGATTCAATCAGCCCCAGCATTTT.

There are many counts of this clonotype. The chain couples TRBV7-2 to TRBJ2-4, with TRBD1 matching over 8 bases. CDR3 length: 15 amino acids. V was clipped by 3 bases and J by 6 bases; unmatched bases: 7. The germline V gene encodes CDR1 SGHTA and CDR2 FQGNSA. CDR3 DNA sequence: TGTGCCAGCAGCTTTCGCAGGGGGCAAGGAAACATTCAGTACTTC. Translated: CASSFRRGQGNIQYF.

This clonotype was counted a few times. The genes are TRBV5-5 and TRBJ1-6; D unresolved. Germline loops: CDR1 SGHKS, CDR2 YYEKEE (reference sequence). CDR3 length: 13 amino acids. Trimming shortened V by 3 bases and J by 9 bases, and 10 bases separated the two germline ends. This chain's CDR3 is CASSSSGGSPLHF. CDR3 in DNA: TGTGCCAGCAGCTCCTCGGGAGGTTCACCCCTCCACTTT.

V is TRBV7-9 and J is TRBJ1-3, with D uncertain. Germline lookup yields CDR1 SEHNR and CDR2 FQNEAQ (reference sequence). The CDR3 sequence is 15 residues long. V dropped 5 bases and J dropped 3 bases, with 14 bases sitting between them. In DNA, the CDR3 is TGTGCCAGCAGCGACGGGCGACTCGGTGGAAACACCATATATTTT. This codes for CASSDGRLGGNTIYF.

This clonotype has more than one count but fewer than ten. The genes are TRBV12-3 or TRBV12-4 and TRBJ2-1, with unresolved D. The V end was cut by 7 bases, the J end by 8 bases, with 18 bases between. The CDR3 has 14 amino acids. The CDR3 nucleotides are TGTGCCAGCACCCCCTATCCCCTCGGCGATGAGCAGTTCTTC. Protein product: CASTPYPLGDEQFF.

The V call is TRBV12-3 or TRBV12-4, the J call TRBJ1-6; D call uncertain. V dropped 8 bases and J dropped 4 bases, with 15 bases sitting between them. The CDR3 covers 15 residues. CDR3 sequence (DNA): TGTGCCAGCCTCTCGACGCACACTTATAATTCACCCCTCCACTTT. Translating it yields CASLSTHTYNSPLHF.

This clonotype was counted a few times. The chain's CDR3 is CATSRGGAGTDTQYF. The CDR3, as DNA: TGTGCCACCAGTAGGGGCGGGGCAGGCACAGATACGCAGTATTTT. V usage is TRBV24-1 and J usage is TRBJ2-3, with D possibly TRBD2 on 6 matching bases. This CDR3 has 15 residues. V was cut by 6 bases and J by 1 base, with 13 bases left in between. Germline CDR1 reads KGHDR; CDR2 reads SFDVKD.

This chain connects TRBV20-1 to TRBJ1-2; D call uncertain. CDR3 length: 11 residues. From germline, CDR1 is DFQATT and CDR2 SNEGSKA (reference sequence). V lost 1 base and J 8 bases, leaving 8 bases between the germline ends. CDR3 bases: TGCAGTGCTAGAGGGGCAGGCGGCTACACCTTC. This gives the protein CSARGAGGYTF.

This clonotype was picked up many times. The CDR3 sequence is CASSPPEPRAYEQYF. The CDR3, as DNA: TGTGCCAGCTCACCGCCCGAACCCCGGGCCTACGAGCAGTACTTC. The chain is built from TRBV18 and TRBJ2-7, with D unresolved. V was shortened by 3 bases and J by 2 bases, with 14 bases between the two germline ends. The CDR3 is 15 residues long. CDR1 and CDR2 (germline): KGHSH, LQKENI. Full variable domain (remainder filled in from reference TRBV18 and TRBJ2-7): NAGVMQNPRHLVRRRGQEARLRCSPMKGHSHVYWYRQLPEEGLKFMVYLQKENIIDESGMPKERFSAEFPKEGPSILRIQQVVRGDSAAYFCASSPPEPRAYEQYFGPGTRLTVT.

This clonotype was seen repeatedly, ten times or more. The chain joins TRBV28 to TRBJ1-5, with 9 bases identical to TRBD1. This CDR3 region has 15 residues. Trimming cost V 4 bases and J 5 bases; bases outside gene matches: 6. Per the germline V gene, CDR1 is MDHEN and CDR2 is SYDVKM. As DNA, the CDR3 is TGTGCCAGCAGTTCCTCTGGGACAGGGTATCAGCCCCAGCATTTT. Translating gives CASSSSGTGYQPQHF.

Remarks on this clonotype: A much larger clonotype is one base distant, so this may be a read error. The chain couples TRBV2 to TRBJ2-7; D may correspond to TRBD1 or TRBD2 (5 bases each). The V gene's germline CDR1 is SNHLY and CDR2 FYNNEI. This CDR3 has 13 amino acids. CDR3 amino acids: CACSSGTQAEQYF. As DNA, the CDR3 is TGTGCCTGCAGTTCCGGGACCCAAGCCGAGCAGTACTTC.

This sequence joins TRBV28 and TRBJ1-5, with D tentatively TRBD1 (5 bases). V lost 6 bases, J lost 5 bases, and 14 bases lay in between. The CDR3 runs to 14 residues. Germline assignment: CDR1 MDHEN and CDR2 SYDVKM. The CDR3 sequence is CASSLGRGHQPQHF. The CDR3 region has the DNA TGTGCCAGCAGCCTAGGAAGGGGACATCAGCCCCAGCATTTT.